Following are 2 T cell receptor beta chains from one sample sequenced in a study of OX40 agonist ivuxolimab in advanced cancers. Only in-frame clones appear in the TCRdb table, and some are missing; sequencing was by immunoSEQ multiplex PCR. The repertoire holds approximately 14,000 clones, with about four fifths as singletons. Here the sequenced sample was CD4+ or CD8+ T cells sorted from blood, taken in a trial of the OX40 agonist ivuxolimab. These receptor sequences come from an adult with an advanced solid tumor such as melanoma, head and neck, liver or kidney cancer.

The gene calls are TRBV27 and TRBJ2-2; D gene unclear. CDR3 length equals 13 residues. V dropped 2 bases and J dropped 9 bases, with 10 bases sitting between them. CDR1 is MNHEY, CDR2 SMNVEV, per germline (reference sequence). CDR3 in amino acids: CASSLNTYRELFF. The CDR3 DNA is TGTGCCAGCAGTTTAAACACCTATCGGGAGCTGTTTTTT.

This clone was seen a handful of times. V gene TRBV11-2 combines with J gene TRBJ2-7; 8 bases fit TRBD1. This CDR3 spans 15 amino acids. The V and J ends lost 5 bases and 5 bases, in that order; junction bases with no gene match: 11. The germline CDR1 and CDR2 sequences are SGHAT and FQNNGV. CDR3 loop: CASSPRDRIDHEQYF. The CDR3 nucleotides are TGTGCCAGCAGCCCCCGGGACAGGATCGACCACGAGCAGTACTTC.